These 11 T cell receptor beta chains originate from one sample sequenced in a study of cytomegalovirus exposure and HLA in healthy donors. In the PCR, 60 Vbeta and 13 Jbeta primers were used. The assay was immunoSEQ multiplex PCR, and TCRdb's table has in-frame clones only and misses some. The table shows some 170,000 clones, with about four fifths occurring only once. The source material was PBMCs. Receptors originate from a woman aged 18-35 years in good health and CMV-seropositive.

This clone was counted only a few times. J is TRBJ1-2 and V is TRBV29-1, with D unresolved. Germline V gives CDR1 SQVTM, CDR2 ANQGSEA. This CDR3 contains 11 residues. Trimming pared 6 bases from V and 2 bases from J, leaving 7 bases between. CDR3 sequence: CSVLWNYGYTF. CDR3 nucleotides: TGCAGCGTCCTATGGAACTATGGCTACACCTTC.

V usage is TRBV5-4 and J usage is TRBJ2-1; D gene ambiguous. The CDR3 contains 14 residues. Germline V gene lookup returns CDR1 SGHNT and CDR2 YYREEE (reference sequence). V shed 0 bases and J shed 9 bases, with 13 bases lying between them. CDR3 sequence: CASSLELTSAEQFF. The DNA of the CDR3 is TGTGCCAGCAGCTTGGAGCTGACTTCGGCTGAGCAGTTCTTC. The full variable domain, its missing parts supplied by reference TRBV5-4 and TRBJ2-1, is ETGVTQSPTHLIKTRGQQVTLRCSSQSGHNTVSWYQQALGQGPQFIFQYYREEENGRGNFPPRFSGLQFPNYSSELNVNALELDDSALYLCASSLELTSAEQFFGPGTRLTVL.

The chain recombines TRBV7-2 with TRBJ2-1; D remains unclear. The CDR3 contains 13 residues. Germline values: CDR1 SGHTA, CDR2 FQGNSA. Trimming shortened V by 1 base and J by 4 bases, and 5 bases separated the two germline ends. CDR3 sequence: CASSLGAYNEQFF. The CDR3 region has the DNA TGTGCCAGCAGCTTAGGGGCGTACAATGAGCAGTTCTTC.

This sequence joins TRBV2 and TRBJ2-3, with 10 bases lining up with TRBD2. V dropped 7 bases and J dropped 1; count of bases not matched to a gene: 2. The length of the CDR3 is 14 residues. Germline lookup yields CDR1 SNHLY and CDR2 FYNNEI. The CDR3 nucleotides are TGTGCCAGCATAACTAGCGGGGGCACAGATACGCAGTATTTT. This encodes CASITSGGTDTQYF.

In its sample, this clone ranks as medium-sized (0.01 to 0.1%). Other DNA sequences in the same sample also yield this CDR3. This chain connects TRBV19 to TRBJ1-1, with D possibly TRBD1 on 5 matching bases. The CDR3 runs to 15 residues. Germline V lookup: CDR1 LNHDA, CDR2 SQIVND (reference sequence). V gave up 3 bases and J gave up 0 bases, with 11 bases separating them. In nucleotides, the CDR3 is TGTGCCAGTAGTATTTGGGGCCAAATGAACACTGAAGCTTTCTTT. This sequence encodes CASSIWGQMNTEAFF.

The J gene is TRBJ2-3, the V gene TRBV7-2; 9 bases match TRBD2. The germline CDR1 and CDR2 sequences are SGHTA and FQGNSA. This CDR3 comprises 17 residues. V gave up 1 base and J gave up 5 bases; unmatched junction bases: 10. DNA of the CDR3: TGTGCCAGCAGCTTAGGATTTGGCGGGGGGGCTAAAGATACGCAGTATTTT. Its translation: CASSLGFGGGAKDTQYF.

This clone was detected only once. This chain links TRBV7-3 with TRBJ2-1, with 8 bases identical to TRBD2. The CDR3 has 13 residues. Germline V lookup: CDR1 SGHTA, CDR2 FQGTGA. After removal of 5 bases from V and 6 bases from J, the junction contained 3 bases not matched to a gene. The CDR3 sequence is CASSTGTSNEQFF. DNA of the CDR3: TGTGCCAGCAGCACCGGGACTAGCAATGAGCAGTTCTTC.

The V gene is TRBV11-3, the J gene TRBJ2-3, with TRBD2 as a possible D gene (5 bases). V was clipped by 5 bases and J by 2 bases, with 23 bases between them. The CDR3 spans 18 residues. Per the germline V gene, CDR1 is SGHNT and CDR2 is YENEEA. This CDR3 reads CASSQRRSTARDTDTQYF. As DNA, the CDR3 is TGTGCCAGCAGCCAGAGACGAAGCACCGCCCGGGACACAGATACGCAGTATTTT.

The chain combines TRBV18 with TRBJ2-3; the match to TRBD2 covers 8 bases. Germline trimming cut 1 base from V and 0 bases from J; bases unmatched to any gene: 3. The CDR3 has 16 amino acids. In germline, CDR1 is KGHSH, CDR2 LQKENI. CDR3 DNA: TGTGCCAGCTCACCACTAGCGGGGTCTAGCACAGATACGCAGTATTTT. Translated, it gives CASSPLAGSSTDTQYF.

V is TRBV5-6 and J is TRBJ1-2; D is unresolved. Trimming stripped 3 bases from V and 4 bases from J, with 13 bases between. This CDR3 comprises 14 residues. From germline, CDR1 is SGHDT and CDR2 YYEEEE. The CDR3 region is CASSSVGETYGYTF. The DNA of the CDR3 is TGTGCCAGCAGCTCCGTCGGGGAAACCTATGGCTACACCTTC.

V is TRBV7-3 and J is TRBJ2-2; no definite D call. Germline V lookup: CDR1 SGHTA, CDR2 FQGTGA. CDR3 size: 12 residues. Trimming took off 5 bases at V and 3 bases at J, with 4 bases between the two ends. CDR3 amino acids: CASSPYTGELFF. The CDR3 DNA sequence: TGTGCCAGCAGCCCCTACACCGGGGAGCTGTTTTTT.